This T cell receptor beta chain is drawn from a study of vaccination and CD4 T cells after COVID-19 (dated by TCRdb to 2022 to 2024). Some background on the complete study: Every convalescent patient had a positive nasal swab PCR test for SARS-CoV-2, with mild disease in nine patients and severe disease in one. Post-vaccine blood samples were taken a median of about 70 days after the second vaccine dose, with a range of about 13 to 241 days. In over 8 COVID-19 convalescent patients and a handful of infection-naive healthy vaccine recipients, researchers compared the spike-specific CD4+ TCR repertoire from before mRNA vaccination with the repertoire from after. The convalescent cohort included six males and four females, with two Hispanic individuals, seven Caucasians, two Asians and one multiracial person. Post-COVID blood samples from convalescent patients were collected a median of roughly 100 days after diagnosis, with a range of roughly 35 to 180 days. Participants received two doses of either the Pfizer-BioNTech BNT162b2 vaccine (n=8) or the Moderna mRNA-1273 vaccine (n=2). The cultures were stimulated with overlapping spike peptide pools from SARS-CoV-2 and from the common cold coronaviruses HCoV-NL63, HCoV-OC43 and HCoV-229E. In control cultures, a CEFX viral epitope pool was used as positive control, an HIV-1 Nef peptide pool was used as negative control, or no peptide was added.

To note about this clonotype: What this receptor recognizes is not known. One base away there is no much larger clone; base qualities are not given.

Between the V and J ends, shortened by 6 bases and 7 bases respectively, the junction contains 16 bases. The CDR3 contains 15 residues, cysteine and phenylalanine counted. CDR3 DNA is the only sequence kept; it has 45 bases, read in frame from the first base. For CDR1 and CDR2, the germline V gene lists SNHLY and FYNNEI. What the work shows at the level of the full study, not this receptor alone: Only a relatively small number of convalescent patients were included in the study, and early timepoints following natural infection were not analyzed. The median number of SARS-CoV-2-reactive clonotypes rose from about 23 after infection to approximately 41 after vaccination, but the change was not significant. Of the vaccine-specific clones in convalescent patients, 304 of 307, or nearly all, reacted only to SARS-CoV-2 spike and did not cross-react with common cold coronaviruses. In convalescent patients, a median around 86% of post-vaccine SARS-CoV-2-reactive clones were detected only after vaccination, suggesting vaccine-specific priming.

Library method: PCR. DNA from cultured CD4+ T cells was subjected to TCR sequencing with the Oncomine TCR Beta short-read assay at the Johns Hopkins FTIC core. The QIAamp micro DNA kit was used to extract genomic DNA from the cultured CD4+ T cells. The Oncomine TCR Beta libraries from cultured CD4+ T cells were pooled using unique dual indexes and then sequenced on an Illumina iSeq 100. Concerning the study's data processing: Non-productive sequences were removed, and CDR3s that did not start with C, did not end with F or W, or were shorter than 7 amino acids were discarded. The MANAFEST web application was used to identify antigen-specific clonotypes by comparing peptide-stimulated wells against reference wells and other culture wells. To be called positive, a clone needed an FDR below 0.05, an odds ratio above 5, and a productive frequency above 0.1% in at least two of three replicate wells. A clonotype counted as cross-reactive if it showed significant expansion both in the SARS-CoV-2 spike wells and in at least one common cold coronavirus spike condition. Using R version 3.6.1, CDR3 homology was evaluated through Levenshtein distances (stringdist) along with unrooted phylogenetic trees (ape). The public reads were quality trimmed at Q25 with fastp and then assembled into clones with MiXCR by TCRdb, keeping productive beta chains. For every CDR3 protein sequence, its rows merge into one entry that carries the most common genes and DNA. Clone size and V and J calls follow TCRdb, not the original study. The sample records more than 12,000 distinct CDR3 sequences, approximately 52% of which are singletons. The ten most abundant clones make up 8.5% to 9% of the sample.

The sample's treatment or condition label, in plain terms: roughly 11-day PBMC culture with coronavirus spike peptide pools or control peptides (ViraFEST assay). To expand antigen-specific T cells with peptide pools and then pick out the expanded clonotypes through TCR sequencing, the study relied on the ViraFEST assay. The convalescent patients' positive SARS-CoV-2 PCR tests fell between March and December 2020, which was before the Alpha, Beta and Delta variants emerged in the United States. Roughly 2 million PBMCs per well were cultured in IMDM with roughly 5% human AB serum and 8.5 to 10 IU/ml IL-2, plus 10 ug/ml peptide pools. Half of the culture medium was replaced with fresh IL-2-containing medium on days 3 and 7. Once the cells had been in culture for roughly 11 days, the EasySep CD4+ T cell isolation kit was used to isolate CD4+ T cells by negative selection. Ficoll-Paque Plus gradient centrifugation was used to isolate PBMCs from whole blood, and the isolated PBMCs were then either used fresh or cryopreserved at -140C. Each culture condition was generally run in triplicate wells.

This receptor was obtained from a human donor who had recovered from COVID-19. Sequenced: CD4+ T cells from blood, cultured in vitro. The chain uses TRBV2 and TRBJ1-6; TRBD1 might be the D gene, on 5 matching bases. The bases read TGTGCCAGCAGACCTGGGACGGTGTGGAATTCACCCCTCCACTTT. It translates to CASRPGTVWNSPLHF.